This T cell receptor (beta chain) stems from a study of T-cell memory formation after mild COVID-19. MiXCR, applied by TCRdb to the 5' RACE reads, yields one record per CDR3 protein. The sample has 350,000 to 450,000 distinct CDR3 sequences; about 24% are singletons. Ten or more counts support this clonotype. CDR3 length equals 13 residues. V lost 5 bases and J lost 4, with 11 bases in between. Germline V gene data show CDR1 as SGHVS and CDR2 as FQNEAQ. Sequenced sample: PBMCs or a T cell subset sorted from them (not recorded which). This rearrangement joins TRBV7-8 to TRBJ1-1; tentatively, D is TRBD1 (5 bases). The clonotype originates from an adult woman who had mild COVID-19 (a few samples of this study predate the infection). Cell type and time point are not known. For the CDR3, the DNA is TGTGCCAGCAGCCCATTCGGGGGCACTGAAGCTTTCTTT. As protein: CASSPFGGTEAFF.